This TCR beta chain derives from a study of blood T cells in healthy people across ages (dated by TCRdb to between 2014 and 2017). Turning to the overall study: In model experiments, template switching captured about one uniquely barcoded TCR beta cDNA molecule for every two T cells. Donors of different ages were randomly distributed across sequencing lanes to avoid experimental bias. For two donors (one aged 18 to 30 and one aged 80 or older), the study analyzed two additional independent replicas of 1 million unique cDNA reads from the same blood draw. The donors were divided into four age groups: young (average roughly 17 years), middle-aged (approximately 39), aged (approximately 64) and long-lived (82). To track age-related changes in TCR beta repertoire diversity, the study relied on deep sequencing normalized with unique cDNA molecular identifiers.

The protocol used for the library was 5' RACE. Data came from an Illumina HiSeq 2500. The second PCR ran for roughly 7 to 12 cycles and used a J-beta primer mix along with a sample-barcoded 5' primer. A unique molecular identifier was introduced onto each TCR beta cDNA molecule by a template-switch 5' adaptor carrying 12 random nucleotides. Each sample yielded at least 2.5 million CDR3-containing paired-end reads. First-strand cDNA was synthesized from all RNA with the Mint cDNA synthesis kit, primed by a TRBC-specific oligonucleotide. Following uracil-DNA glycosylase treatment, all cDNA underwent a first 18-cycle PCR with the universal primers M1SS and BC2_uni_R. As for the original processing: For normalization, 1 million high-quality reads were randomly selected from each sample, with every read carrying a distinct molecular identifier. Reads with shared molecular identifiers were discarded instead of being binned into consensus sequences. CDR3 identification, clonotype clustering and error correction used MiTCR with a Q25 quality threshold and the strictest error-elimination algorithm. A nonparametric unseen species model with Euler transformation was used to estimate lower-bound total TCR beta diversity. The raw public data were reprocessed by TCRdb itself: fastp quality trimming at Q25, MiXCR clonotype calling, in-frame beta chains only. Each CDR3 protein gets just one entry, which takes the most common genes and DNA from the rows behind it. The V and J calls were determined by TCRdb, not by the authors. The sample contains more than 800,000 distinct CDR3 sequences, 40% to 50% of them found a single time. Approximately 17% of the sample rests with the top ten.

The CDR3 spans 15 residues, from the cysteine through the phenylalanine. CDR3 DNA only is kept here, 45 bases in frame from base 1. In the germline V gene (reference sequence), CDR1 corresponds to DFQATT and CDR2 to SNEGSKA. Notes on this clonotype: It lacks a known antigen. A junction boundary mismatches the germline segment, possibly from a read error.

Findings and caveats that apply to the study as a whole: Since profiling was done on bulk unsorted PBMCs, naive and antigen-experienced compartments could not be conclusively compared. Donor CMV infection status was unknown, potentially confounding age-related changes in expanded clonotypes. As age increased, observed TCR beta diversity per million T cells dropped in a roughly linear way, and a significant reduction was already evident by age around 41. Estimates of total diversity based on one million sequenced T cells were regarded as lower bounds and as underestimates. There was a strong correlation between observed TCR beta diversity and the percentage of naive T cells measured by flow cytometry. The long-lived group showed more naive CD4+ T cells, fewer expanded clones and increased TCR diversity than the aged group, suggesting age selection.

Donors were around 37 systemically healthy Caucasian individuals from Russia aged roughly 6 to 90 years. Around 10 milliliters of peripheral blood were collected from each donor into EDTA-treated Vacutainer tubes. PBMCs were isolated by Ficoll-Paque density-gradient centrifugation, with at least 6.5 million obtained per sample. Trizol reagent was used to extract total RNA from the PBMCs, yielding at least 5.5 micrograms per sample. For every donor, flow cytometry on a PBMC aliquot measured the percentage of naive CD45RAhigh/CD27high T cells. The sequencing input was blood. The chain employs TRBV20-1 and TRBJ2-5; perhaps TRBD2 is the D gene, with 5 bases matching. The TCR was taken from a woman between 55 and 75 years old in good health. CDR3 sequence: CSAQPGLAIQQTQYF. The base sequence is TGCAGTGCCCAGCCCGGACTCGCGATCCAACAGACCCAGTACTTC.